The 9 T cell receptor beta chains below were found in one sample sequenced in a study of blood T cell repertoires in COVID-19. Profiled with immunoSEQ multiplex PCR; TCRdb holds only in-frame clones, not every one. The sample carries under 55,000 clones, about 92% recorded once. Source material: peripheral blood. The origin of the receptors is a human donor in a cohort sampled during active COVID-19.

This chain uses TRBV9 with TRBJ1-2, with D maybe TRBD1 (6 bases). The CDR3 totals 14 residues. Germline loops: CDR1 SGDLS, CDR2 YYNGEE. V lost 3 bases to trimming and J lost 0 bases, with 9 bases between them. The CDR3 DNA sequence: TGTGCCAGCAGCGAAGGGGGAGCTAACTATGGCTACACCTTC. It codes for CASSEGGANYGYTF.

V gene TRBV19 combines with J gene TRBJ2-7, with 8 bases identical to TRBD1. Germline loops: CDR1 LNHDA, CDR2 SQIVND (reference sequence). The CDR3 extends over 16 amino acids. The ends lost 5 bases at V and 1 base at J; junction bases unmatched: 10. In DNA form, the CDR3 reads TGTGCCAGTAGTTCTGGCCGAGGACAGGGATCCTACGAGCAGTACTTC. This sequence encodes CASSSGRGQGSYEQYF.

The chain is built from TRBV9 and TRBJ2-7, with TRBD2 matching 15 bases. Germline CDR1 reads SGDLS; CDR2 reads YYNGEE. V was pared by 4 bases and J by 3 bases, with 5 bases of the junction left unmatched. This CDR3 contains 16 residues. This CDR3 is CASSPGLAGGLYEQYF. In nucleotides, the CDR3 is TGTGCCAGCAGCCCAGGACTAGCGGGAGGGCTCTACGAGCAGTACTTC.

V gene TRBV7-2 combines with J gene TRBJ2-1, with 10 bases matching TRBD2. J was trimmed by 10 bases and V by 3 bases; bases with no gene match: 9. The germline gives CDR1 SGHTA, CDR2 FQGNSA. This CDR3 is built from 15 residues. The CDR3 sequence is CASSLGLAFRGEQFF. In nucleotides, the CDR3 is TGTGCCAGCAGCTTGGGACTAGCGTTCCGTGGGGAGCAGTTCTTC.

The CDR3 DNA reads TGTGCCAGCAGACTGGTAGACAGTTATGGCTACACCTTC. It translates to CASRLVDSYGYTF. The gene calls are TRBV28 and TRBJ1-2, with D possibly being TRBD1 (5 bases). The CDR3 has 13 residues. Germline V CDR1 and CDR2: MDHEN, SYDVKM. V was clipped by 6 bases and J by 5 bases, with 13 bases between them.

The sample holds one count of this clone. The chain recombines TRBV6-5 with TRBJ1-1, with D possibly matching TRBD1 (5 bases). The CDR3 is 13 residues long. Germline assignment: CDR1 MNHEY and CDR2 SVGAGI. With 6 bases removed from V and 4 bases from J, the gap between germline ends came to 12 bases. The CDR3 DNA reads as TGTGCCAGCAGCCGCGGGGACCTCACTGAAGCTTTCTTT. This codes for CASSRGDLTEAFF.

This clone was seen a single time. The chain joins TRBV10-3 to TRBJ1-5; 9 nucleotides match TRBD1. The CDR3 contains 14 residues. V trimming: 5 bases; J trimming: 6 bases; junction bases outside the gene matches: 5. Germline V gene data show CDR1 as ENHRY and CDR2 as SYGVKD. The CDR3 DNA reads TGTGCCATCAGTACAGGGGGCGCGGGTCAGCCCCAGCATTTT. Protein product: CAISTGGAGQPQHF.

In its sample, this clone was seen a few times. The rearrangement links TRBV30 to TRBJ1-5; D may be TRBD1 (5 bases). Deletions cut 7 bases from V and 6 bases from J, with 16 bases between. There are 13 residues in the CDR3. Per the germline V gene, CDR1 is GTSNPN and CDR2 is SVGIG (reference sequence). DNA for the CDR3: TGTGCCTCCTCTATGGAGGGGCGTCAGCCCCAGCATTTT. It is translated as CASSMEGRQPQHF.

The chain links TRBV11-2 to TRBJ2-7; 8 nucleotides align to TRBD2. From germline, CDR1 is SGHAT and CDR2 FQNNGV. The ends lost 0 bases at V and 1 base at J; junction bases unmatched: 8. The CDR3 has 17 residues. The CDR3 here is CASSLDRGAGVSYEQYV. The CDR3 DNA reads as TGTGCCAGCAGCTTAGATCGGGGAGCGGGAGTGTCCTACGAGCAGTACGTC.